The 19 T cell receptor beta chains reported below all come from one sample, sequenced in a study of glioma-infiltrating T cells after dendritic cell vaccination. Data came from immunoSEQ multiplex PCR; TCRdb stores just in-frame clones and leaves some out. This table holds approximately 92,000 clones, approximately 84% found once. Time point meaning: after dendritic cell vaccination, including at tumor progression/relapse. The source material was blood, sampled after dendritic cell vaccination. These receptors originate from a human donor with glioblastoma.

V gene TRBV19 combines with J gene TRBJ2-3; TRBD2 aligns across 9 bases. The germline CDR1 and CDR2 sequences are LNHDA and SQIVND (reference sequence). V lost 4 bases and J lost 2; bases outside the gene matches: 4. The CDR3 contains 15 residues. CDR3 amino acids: CASSSLAGSTDTQYF. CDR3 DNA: TGTGCCAGTAGTAGCCTAGCGGGATCCACAGATACGCAGTATTTT.

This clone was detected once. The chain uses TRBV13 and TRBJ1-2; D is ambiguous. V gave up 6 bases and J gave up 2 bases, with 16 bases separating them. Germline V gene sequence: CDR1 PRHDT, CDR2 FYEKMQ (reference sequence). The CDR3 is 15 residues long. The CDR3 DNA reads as TGTGCCAGCAGTTCAGAGCCAGGCGTCAACTATGGCTACACCTTC. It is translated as CASSSEPGVNYGYTF.

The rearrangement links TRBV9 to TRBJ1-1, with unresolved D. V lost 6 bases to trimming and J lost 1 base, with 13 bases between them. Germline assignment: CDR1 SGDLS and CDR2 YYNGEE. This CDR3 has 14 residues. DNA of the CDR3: TGTGCCAGCACCGCTCGGGAATGGAACACTGAAGCTTTCTTT. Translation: CASTAREWNTEAFF.

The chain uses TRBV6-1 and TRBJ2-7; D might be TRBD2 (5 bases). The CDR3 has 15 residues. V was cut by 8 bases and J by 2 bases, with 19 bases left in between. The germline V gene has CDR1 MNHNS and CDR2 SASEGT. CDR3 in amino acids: CASHNGVGIAYEQYF. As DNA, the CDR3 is TGTGCCAGCCATAACGGGGTAGGGATCGCCTACGAGCAGTACTTC.

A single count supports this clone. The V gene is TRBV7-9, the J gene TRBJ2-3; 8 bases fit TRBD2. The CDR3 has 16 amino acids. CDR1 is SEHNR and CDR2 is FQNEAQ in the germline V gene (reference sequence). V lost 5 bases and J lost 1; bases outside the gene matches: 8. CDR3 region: CASSHQAGGGTDTQYF. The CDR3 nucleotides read TGTGCCAGCAGCCATCAGGCGGGGGGAGGCACAGATACGCAGTATTTT.

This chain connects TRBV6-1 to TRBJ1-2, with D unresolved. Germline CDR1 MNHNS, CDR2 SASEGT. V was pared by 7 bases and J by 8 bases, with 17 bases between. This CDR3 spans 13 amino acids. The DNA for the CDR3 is TGTGCCAGCACCCGAGGTGCCGGCTTCGGCTACACCTTC. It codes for CASTRGAGFGYTF.

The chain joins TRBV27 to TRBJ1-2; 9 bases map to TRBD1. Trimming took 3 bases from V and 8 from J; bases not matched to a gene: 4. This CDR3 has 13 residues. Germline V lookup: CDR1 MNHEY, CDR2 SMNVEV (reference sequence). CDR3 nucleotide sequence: TGTGCCAGCAGTTTCTGGACAGGGGAAGGCTACACCTTC. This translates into CASSFWTGEGYTF.

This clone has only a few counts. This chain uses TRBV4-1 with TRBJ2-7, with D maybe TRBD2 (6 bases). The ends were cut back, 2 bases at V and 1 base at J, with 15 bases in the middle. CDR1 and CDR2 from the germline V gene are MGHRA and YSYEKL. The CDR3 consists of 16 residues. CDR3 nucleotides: TGCGCCAGCAGCCAATTCGGGCACGGGGGATCCTACGAGCAGTACTTC. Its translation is CASSQFGHGGSYEQYF.

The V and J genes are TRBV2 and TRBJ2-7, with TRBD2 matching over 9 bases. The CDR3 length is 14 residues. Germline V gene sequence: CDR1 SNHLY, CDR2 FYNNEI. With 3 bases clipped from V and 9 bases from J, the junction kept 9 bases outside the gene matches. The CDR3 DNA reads TGTGCCAGCAGTGAGGTTCTAGCGGGACTCGGGCAGTACTTC. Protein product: CASSEVLAGLGQYF. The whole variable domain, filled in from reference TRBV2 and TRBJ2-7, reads EPEVTQTPSHQVTQMGQEVILRCVPISNHLYFYWYRQILGQKVEFLVSFYNNEISEKSEIFDDQFSVERPDGSNFTLKIRSTKLEDSAMYFCASSEVLAGLGQYFGPGTRLTVT.

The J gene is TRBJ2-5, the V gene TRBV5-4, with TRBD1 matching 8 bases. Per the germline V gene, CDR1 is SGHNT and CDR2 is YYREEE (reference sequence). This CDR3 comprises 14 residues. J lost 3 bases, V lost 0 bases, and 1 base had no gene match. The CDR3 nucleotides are TGTGCCAGCAGCTTGGTGGGACAGGAAGAGACCCAGTACTTC. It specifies CASSLVGQEETQYF. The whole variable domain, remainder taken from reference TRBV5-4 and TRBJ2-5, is ETGVTQSPTHLIKTRGQQVTLRCSSQSGHNTVSWYQQALGQGPQFIFQYYREEENGRGNFPPRFSGLQFPNYSSELNVNALELDDSALYLCASSLVGQEETQYFGPGTRLLVL.

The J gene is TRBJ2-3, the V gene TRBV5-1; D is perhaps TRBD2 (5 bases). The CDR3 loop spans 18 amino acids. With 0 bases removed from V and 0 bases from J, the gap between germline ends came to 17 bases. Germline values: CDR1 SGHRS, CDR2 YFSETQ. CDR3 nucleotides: TGCGCCAGCAGCTTGGGAGGCTTGAGGGAACTTAGCACAGATACGCAGTATTTT. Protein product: CASSLGGLRELSTDTQYF.

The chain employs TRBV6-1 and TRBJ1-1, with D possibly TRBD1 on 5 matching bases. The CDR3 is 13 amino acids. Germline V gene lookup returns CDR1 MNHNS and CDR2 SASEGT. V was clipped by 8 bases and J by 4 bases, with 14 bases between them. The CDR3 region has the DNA TGTGCCAGCCCTGAGGTAGGGGTCACTGAAGCTTTCTTT. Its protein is CASPEVGVTEAFF.

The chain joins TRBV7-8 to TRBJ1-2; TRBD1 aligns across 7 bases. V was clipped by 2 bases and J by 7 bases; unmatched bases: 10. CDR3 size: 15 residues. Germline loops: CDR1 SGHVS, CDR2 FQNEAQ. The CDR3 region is CASSLMLGDSLGYTF. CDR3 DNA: TGTGCCAGCAGCTTAATGTTAGGGGACAGTCTTGGCTACACCTTC.

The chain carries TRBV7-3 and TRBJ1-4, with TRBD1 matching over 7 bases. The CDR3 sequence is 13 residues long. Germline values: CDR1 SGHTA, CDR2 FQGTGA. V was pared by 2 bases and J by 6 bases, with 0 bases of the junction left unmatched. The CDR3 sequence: CASSLDRDEKLFF. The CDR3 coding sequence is TGTGCCAGCAGCTTAGACAGGGATGAAAAACTGTTTTTT.

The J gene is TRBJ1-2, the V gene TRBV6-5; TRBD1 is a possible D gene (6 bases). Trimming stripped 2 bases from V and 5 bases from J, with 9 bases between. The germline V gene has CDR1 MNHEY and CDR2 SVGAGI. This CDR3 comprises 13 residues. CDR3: CASSYTGQYGYTF. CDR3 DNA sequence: TGTGCCAGCAGTTACACAGGGCAATATGGCTACACCTTC.

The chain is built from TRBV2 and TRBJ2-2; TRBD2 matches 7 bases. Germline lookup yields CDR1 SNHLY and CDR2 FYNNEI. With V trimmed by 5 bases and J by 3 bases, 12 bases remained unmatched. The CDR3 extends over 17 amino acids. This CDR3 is CASSPREAGVDTGELFF. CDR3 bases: TGTGCCAGCAGTCCCCGGGAGGCCGGGGTTGACACCGGGGAGCTGTTTTTT.

CDR3 protein: CASSLMGQSYEQYF. The CDR3 DNA reads TGCGCCAGCAGCTTGATGGGACAGTCCTACGAGCAGTACTTC. The chain has TRBV5-1 and TRBJ2-7; TRBD1 agrees at 7 bases. There are 14 residues in the CDR3. Germline CDR1 is SGHRS and CDR2 is YFSETQ. V lost 1 base and J lost 1; bases outside the gene matches: 2.

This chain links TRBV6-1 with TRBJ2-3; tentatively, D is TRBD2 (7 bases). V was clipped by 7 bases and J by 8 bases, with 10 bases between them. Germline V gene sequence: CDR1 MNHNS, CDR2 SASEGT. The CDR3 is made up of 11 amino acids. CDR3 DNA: TGTGCCAGCATAGGGGGGGGTACGCAGTATTTT. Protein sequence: CASIGGGTQYF.

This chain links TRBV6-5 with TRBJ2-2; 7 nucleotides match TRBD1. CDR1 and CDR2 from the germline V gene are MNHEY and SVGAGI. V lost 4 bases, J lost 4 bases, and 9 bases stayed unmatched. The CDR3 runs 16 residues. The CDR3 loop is CASSWAGQAATGELFF. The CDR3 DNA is TGTGCCAGCAGTTGGGCTGGACAGGCCGCCACCGGGGAGCTGTTTTTT.